Sequencing of this T cell receptor beta chain was carried out in a study of cytomegalovirus exposure and HLA in healthy donors. Background on the study: Early on, a data release was issued that held about 85 million unique TCRs from HLA-typed donors. The study, taken as a whole, reports: Across donors, sequencing depth was assumed by presence/absence analyses to be roughly uniform.

The CDR3 is 15 residues long. The V gene's germline CDR1 is SGHKS and CDR2 YYEKEE (reference sequence). V shed 0 bases and J shed 3 bases, with 13 bases lying between them. The PCR contained 60 Vbeta and 13 Jbeta primers. The table came from immunoSEQ multiplex PCR; TCRdb's copy has only in-frame clones and leaves some out. The profile shows approximately 220,000 clones, almost 80% of them singletons. In this sample, this clone turned up a few times. Its matching antigen is unknown. The sequenced material came from PBMCs. V usage is TRBV5-5 and J usage is TRBJ2-7; tentative D call: TRBD2 (6 bases). The clonotype originates from a male donor in good health and CMV-seronegative. The chain's CDR3 is CASSLAGGLHYEQYF. Written as DNA, the CDR3 is TGTGCCAGCAGCTTGGCCGGGGGTTTGCACTACGAGCAGTACTTC.